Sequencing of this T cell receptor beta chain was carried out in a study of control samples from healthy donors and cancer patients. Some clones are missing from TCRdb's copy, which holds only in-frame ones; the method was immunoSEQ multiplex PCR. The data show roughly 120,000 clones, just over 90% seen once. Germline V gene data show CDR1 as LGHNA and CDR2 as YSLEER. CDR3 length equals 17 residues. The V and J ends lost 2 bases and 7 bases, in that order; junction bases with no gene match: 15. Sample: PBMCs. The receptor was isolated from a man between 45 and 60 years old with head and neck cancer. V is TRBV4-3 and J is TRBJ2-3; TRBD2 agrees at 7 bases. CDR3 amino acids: CASSQRFGLAAANTQYF. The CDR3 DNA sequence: TGCGCCAGCAGCCAAAGGTTCGGGCTAGCGGCTGCTAATACGCAGTATTTT.